The count of the clone carrying this T cell receptor beta chain is one. Per the germline V gene, CDR1 is SQVTM and CDR2 is ANQGSEA. This CDR3 is built from 12 residues. The germline V and J ends were trimmed by 7 bases and 1 base, with 11 bases remaining between them. This sample stems from a study of blood T cell repertoires in COVID-19. Across the whole study: Sources were T cells, B-cell-depleted T cells, or PBMCs; the material itself was cDNA or gDNA.

The protocol was immunoSEQ multiplex PCR, while the TCRdb copy is restricted to in-frame clones and leaves out a portion. The table includes 200,000 to 250,000 clones, 86% detected once. The study assigned cohorts using participant-reported clinical history. The sequence was obtained from a woman between 45 and 60 years old in a cohort exposed to, infected with or recovered from COVID-19 (not recorded which). The sequenced material came from PBMCs or T cells enriched from blood (not recorded which). This rearrangement joins TRBV29-1 to TRBJ2-7, with D possibly matching TRBD1 (6 bases). CDR3 nucleotide sequence: TGCAGCGCCCGGACAGCATCCTACGAGCAGTACTTC. Translating it yields CSARTASYEQYF.